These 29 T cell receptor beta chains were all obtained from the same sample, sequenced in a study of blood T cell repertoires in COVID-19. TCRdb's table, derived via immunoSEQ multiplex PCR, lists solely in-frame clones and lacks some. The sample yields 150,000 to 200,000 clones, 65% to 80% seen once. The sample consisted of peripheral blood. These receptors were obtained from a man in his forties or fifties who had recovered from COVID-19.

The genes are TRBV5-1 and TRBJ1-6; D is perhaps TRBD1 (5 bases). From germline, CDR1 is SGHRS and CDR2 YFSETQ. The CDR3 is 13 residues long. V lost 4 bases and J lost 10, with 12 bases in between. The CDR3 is CASSETERSPLHF. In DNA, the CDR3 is TGCGCCAGCAGCGAGACAGAGAGGTCACCCCTCCACTTT.

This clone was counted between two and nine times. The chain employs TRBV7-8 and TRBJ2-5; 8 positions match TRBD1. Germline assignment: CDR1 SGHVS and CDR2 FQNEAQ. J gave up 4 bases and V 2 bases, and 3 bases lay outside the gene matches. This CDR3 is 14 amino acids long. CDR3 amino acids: CASSLLGQGETQYF. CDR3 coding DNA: TGTGCCAGCAGCTTACTCGGACAGGGAGAGACCCAGTACTTC. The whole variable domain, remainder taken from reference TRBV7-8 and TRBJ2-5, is GAGVSQSPRYKVAKRGQDVALRCDPISGHVSLFWYQQALGQGPEFLTYFQNEAQLDKSGLPSDRFFAERPEGSVSTLKIQRTQQEDSAVYLCASSLLGQGETQYFGPGTRLLVL.

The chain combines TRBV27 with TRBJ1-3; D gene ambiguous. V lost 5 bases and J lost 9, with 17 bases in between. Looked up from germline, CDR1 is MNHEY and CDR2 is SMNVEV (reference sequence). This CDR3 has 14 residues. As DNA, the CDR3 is TGTGCCAGCAGTCCGCGGGGAGACTTAGGCACCATATATTTT. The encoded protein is CASSPRGDLGTIYF.

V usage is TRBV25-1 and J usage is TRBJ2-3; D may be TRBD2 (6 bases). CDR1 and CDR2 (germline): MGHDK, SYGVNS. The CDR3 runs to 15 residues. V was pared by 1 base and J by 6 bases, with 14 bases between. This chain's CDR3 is CASSESRLGGDTQYF. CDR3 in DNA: TGTGCCAGCAGTGAATCCAGACTAGGTGGGGATACGCAGTATTTT.

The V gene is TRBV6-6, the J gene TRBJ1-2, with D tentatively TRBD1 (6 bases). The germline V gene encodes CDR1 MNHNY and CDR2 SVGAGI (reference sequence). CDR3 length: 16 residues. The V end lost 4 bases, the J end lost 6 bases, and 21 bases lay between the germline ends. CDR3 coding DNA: TGTGCCAGCAGTTCGAACTTAAACACAGGGAGGGATGGCTACACCTTC. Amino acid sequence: CASSSNLNTGRDGYTF.

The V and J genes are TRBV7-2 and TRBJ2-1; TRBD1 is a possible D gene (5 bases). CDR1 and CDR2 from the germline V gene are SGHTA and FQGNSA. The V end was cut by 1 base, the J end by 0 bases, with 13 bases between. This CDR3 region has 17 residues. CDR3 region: CASSLGGIASSYNEQFF. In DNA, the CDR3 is TGTGCCAGCAGCTTAGGGGGCATCGCTAGCTCCTACAATGAGCAGTTCTTC.

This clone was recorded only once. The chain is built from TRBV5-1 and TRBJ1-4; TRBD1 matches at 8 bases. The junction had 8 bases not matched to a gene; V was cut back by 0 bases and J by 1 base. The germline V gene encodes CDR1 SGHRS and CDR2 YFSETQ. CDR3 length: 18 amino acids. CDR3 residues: CASSLGTGIGVTNEKLFF. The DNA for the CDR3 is TGCGCCAGCAGCTTGGGGACAGGGATAGGGGTAACTAATGAAAAACTGTTTTTT.

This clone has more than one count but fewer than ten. The CDR3 here is CAISDLGQGSGNTEAFF. DNA of the CDR3: TGTGCCATCAGTGATTTGGGACAGGGATCGGGGAACACTGAAGCTTTCTTT. This sequence joins TRBV10-3 and TRBJ1-1, with TRBD1 matching over 9 bases. J lost 1 base, V lost 3 bases, and 9 bases had no gene match. The V gene's germline CDR1 is ENHRY and CDR2 SYGVKD. The CDR3 spans 17 residues.

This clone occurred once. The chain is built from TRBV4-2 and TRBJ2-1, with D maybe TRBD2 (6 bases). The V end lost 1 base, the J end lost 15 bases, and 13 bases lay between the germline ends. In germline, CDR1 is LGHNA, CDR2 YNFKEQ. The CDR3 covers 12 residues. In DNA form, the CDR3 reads TGTGCCAGCAGCCAAGCTTCGGCGGGGCGGTTCTTC. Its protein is CASSQASAGRFF.

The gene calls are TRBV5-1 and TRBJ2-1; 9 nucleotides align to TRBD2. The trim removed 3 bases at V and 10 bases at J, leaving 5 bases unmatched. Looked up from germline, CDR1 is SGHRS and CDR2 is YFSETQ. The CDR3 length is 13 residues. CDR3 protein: CASSSLAGQEQFF. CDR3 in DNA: TGCGCCAGCAGCTCACTAGCGGGCCAGGAGCAGTTCTTC. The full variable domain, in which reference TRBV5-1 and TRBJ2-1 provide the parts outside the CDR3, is KAGVTQTPRYLIKTRGQQVTLSCSPISGHRSVSWYQQTPGQGLQFLFEYFSETQRNKGNFPGRFSGRQFSNSRSEMNVSTLELGDSALYLCASSSLAGQEQFFGPGTRLTVL.

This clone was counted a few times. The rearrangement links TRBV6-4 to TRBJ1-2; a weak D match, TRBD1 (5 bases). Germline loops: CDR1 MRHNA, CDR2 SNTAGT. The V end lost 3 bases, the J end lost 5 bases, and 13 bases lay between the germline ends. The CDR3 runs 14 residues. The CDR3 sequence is CASSEGEGSYGYTF. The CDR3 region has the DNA TGTGCCAGCAGTGAAGGGGAAGGTTCATATGGCTACACCTTC.

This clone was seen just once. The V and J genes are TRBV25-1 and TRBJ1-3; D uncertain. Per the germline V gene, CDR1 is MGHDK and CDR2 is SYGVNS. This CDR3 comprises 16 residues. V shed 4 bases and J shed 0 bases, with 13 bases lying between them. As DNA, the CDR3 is TGTGCCAGCAGTGGGAATTGGGCGAGCTCTGGAAACACCATATATTTT. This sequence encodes CASSGNWASSGNTIYF. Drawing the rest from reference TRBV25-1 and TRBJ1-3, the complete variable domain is EADIYQTPRYLVIGTGKKITLECSQTMGHDKMYWYQQDPGMELHLIHYSYGVNSTEKGDLSSESTVSRIRTEHFPLTLESARPSHTSQYLCASSGNWASSGNTIYFGEGSWLTVV.

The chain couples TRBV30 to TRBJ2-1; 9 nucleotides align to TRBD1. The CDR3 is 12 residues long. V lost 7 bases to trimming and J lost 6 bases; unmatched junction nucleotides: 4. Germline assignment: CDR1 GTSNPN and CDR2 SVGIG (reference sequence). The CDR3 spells CAFHRGLNEQFF. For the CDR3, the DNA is TGTGCCTTCCACAGGGGGCTCAATGAGCAGTTCTTC. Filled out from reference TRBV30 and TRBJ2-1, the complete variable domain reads SQTIHQWPATLVQPVGSPLSLECTVEGTSNPNLYWYRQAAGRGLQLLFYSVGIGQISSEVPQNLSASRPQDRQFILSSKKLLLSDSGFYLCAFHRGLNEQFFGPGTRLTVL.

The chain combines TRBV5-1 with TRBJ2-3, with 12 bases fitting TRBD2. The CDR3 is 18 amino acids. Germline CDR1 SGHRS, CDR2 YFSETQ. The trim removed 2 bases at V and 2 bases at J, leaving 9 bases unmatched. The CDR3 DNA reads TGCGCCAGCAGCTTTTCCGCTAGCGGGAGGGGGGACACAGATACGCAGTATTTT. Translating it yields CASSFSASGRGDTDTQYF.

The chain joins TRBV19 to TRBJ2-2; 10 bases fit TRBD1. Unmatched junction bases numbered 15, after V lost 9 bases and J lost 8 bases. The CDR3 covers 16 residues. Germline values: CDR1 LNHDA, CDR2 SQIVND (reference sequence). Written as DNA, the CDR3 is TGTGCCAGCACAGGGGGGGACAGGGGACCGGGAGGGGAGCTGTTTTTT. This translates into CASTGGDRGPGGELFF.

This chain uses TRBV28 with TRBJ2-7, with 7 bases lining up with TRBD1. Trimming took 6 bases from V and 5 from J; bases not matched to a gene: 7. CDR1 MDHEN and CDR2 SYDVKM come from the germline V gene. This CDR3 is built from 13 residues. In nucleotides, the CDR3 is TGTGCCAGCAGCAGGACAGGATCGGACGAGCAGTACTTC. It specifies CASSRTGSDEQYF. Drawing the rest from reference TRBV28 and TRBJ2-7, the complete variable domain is DVKVTQSSRYLVKRTGEKVFLECVQDMDHENMFWYRQDPGLGLRLIYFSYDVKMKEKGDIPEGYSVSREKKERFSLILESASTNQTSMYLCASSRTGSDEQYFGPGTRLTVT.

The CDR3 coding sequence is TGTGCCAGCAGCCAACTTTATTCGGGAACCTACGAGCAGTACTTC. Translation gives CASSQLYSGTYEQYF. The chain carries TRBV7-2 and TRBJ2-7; possible D gene TRBD2, 5 bases. This CDR3 contains 15 residues. V lost 5 bases and J lost 2, with 16 bases in between. From germline, CDR1 is SGHTA and CDR2 FQGNSA.

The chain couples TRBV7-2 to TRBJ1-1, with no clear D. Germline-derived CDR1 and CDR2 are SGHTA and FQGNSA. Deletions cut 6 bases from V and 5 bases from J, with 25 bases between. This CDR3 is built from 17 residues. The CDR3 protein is CASRPTQRNARRTEAFF. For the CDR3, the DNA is TGTGCCAGCAGGCCGACCCAACGGAACGCAAGGAGAACTGAAGCTTTCTTT.

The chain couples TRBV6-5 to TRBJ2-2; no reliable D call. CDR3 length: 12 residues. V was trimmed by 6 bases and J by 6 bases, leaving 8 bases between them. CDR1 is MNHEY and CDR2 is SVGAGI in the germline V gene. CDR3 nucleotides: TGTGCCAGCAGCCACTTTCCCGGGGAGCTGTTTTTT. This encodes CASSHFPGELFF.

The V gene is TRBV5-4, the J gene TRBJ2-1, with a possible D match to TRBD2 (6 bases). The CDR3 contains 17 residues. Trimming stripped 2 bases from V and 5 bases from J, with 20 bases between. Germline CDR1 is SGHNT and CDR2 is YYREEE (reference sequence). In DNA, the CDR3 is TGTGCCAGCAGCTTACCACTAGCTTCCCGGGAGCACAATGAGCAGTTCTTC. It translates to CASSLPLASREHNEQFF.

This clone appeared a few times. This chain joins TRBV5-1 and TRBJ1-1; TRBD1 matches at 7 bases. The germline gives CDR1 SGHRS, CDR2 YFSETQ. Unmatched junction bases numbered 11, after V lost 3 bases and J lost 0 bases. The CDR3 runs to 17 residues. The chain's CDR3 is CASSSGSTGQMNTEAFF. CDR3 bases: TGCGCCAGCAGCTCGGGAAGCACGGGACAGATGAACACTGAAGCTTTCTTT.

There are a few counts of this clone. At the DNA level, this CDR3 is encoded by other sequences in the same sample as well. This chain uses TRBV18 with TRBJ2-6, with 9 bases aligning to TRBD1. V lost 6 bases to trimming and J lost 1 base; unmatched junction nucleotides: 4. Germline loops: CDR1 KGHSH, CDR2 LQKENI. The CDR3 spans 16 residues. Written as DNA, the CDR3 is TGTGCCAGCTCTCCCGGGACAGGGTCTGGGGCCAACGTCCTGACTTTC. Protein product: CASSPGTGSGANVLTF.

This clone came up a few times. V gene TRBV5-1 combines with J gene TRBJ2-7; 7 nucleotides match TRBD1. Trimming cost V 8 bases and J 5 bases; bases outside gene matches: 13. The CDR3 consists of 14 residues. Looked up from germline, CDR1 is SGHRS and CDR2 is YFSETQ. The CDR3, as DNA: TGCGCCAGGGCACGGGACAGCATATCCGACGAGCAGTACTTC. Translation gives CARARDSISDEQYF.

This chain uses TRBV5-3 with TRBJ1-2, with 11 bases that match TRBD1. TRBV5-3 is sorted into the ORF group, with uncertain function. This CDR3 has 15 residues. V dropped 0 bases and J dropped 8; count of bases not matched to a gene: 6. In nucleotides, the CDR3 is TGTGCCAGAAGCTTGGAGTTGGACAGGGGGCAAGGCTACACCTTC. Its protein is CARSLELDRGQGYTF.

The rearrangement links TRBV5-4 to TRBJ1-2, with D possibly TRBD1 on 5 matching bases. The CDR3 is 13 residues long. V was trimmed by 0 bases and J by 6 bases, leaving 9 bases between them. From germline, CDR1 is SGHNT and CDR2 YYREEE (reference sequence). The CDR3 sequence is CASSLDRRNGYTF. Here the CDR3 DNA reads TGTGCCAGCAGCTTGGACAGGCGGAATGGCTACACCTTC.

The CDR3 DNA is TGCAGCGTCGGAGGTATAGCGGCCAAACTTTACAATGAGCAGTTCTTC. Its protein is CSVGGIAAKLYNEQFF. V and J are TRBV29-1 and TRBJ2-1; weak D call: TRBD2 (6 bases). Germline V gene lookup returns CDR1 SQVTM and CDR2 ANQGSEA. Trimming pared 6 bases from V and 4 bases from J, leaving 22 bases between. The CDR3 extends over 16 amino acids.

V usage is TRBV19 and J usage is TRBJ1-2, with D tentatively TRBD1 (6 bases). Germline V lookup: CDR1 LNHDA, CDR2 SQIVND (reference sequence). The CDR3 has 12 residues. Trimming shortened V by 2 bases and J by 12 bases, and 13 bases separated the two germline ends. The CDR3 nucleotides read TGTGCCAGTAGTATATCACAGGGTCGTCACACCTTC. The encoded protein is CASSISQGRHTF.

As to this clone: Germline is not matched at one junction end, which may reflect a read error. The CDR3 loop is CASTLPEERNEQFF. For the CDR3, the DNA is TGTGCCAGCACCTTACCCGAGGAGAGGAATGAGCAGTTCTTC. The rearrangement links TRBV7-9 to TRBJ2-1; no clear D gene. The CDR3 length is 14 residues. In germline, CDR1 is SEHNR, CDR2 FQNEAQ (reference sequence).

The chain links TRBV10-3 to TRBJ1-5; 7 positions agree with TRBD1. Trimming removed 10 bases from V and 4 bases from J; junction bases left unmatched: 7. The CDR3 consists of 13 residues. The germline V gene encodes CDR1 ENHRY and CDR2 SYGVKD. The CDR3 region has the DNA TGTGCCACAGGACAGGAGAGGAATCAGCCCCAGCATTTT. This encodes CATGQERNQPQHF.